These T cell receptor beta chains were read from a single sample in a study of blood T cell repertoires in COVID-19. TCRdb's table, derived via immunoSEQ multiplex PCR, lists solely in-frame clones and lacks some. Among 450,000 or so clones listed, 85% to 90% were seen once. The material sequenced was peripheral blood. The receptors were gathered from a man younger than 30 with COVID-19, enrolled during active disease. CDR3s include the opening cysteine and the closing phenylalanine or tryptophan.

TRBJ1-4,TRBV6-5,CASSFRDSKEEKLFF
TRBJ1-6,TRBV5-1,CASSPDRGEHSPLHF
TRBJ1-1,TRBV27,CASSQATAGQGARAFF
TRBJ2-7,TRBV2,CASSDRGFYEQYF
TRBJ2-3,TRBV6-6,CASSSGISGWGDTQYF
TRBJ1-1,TRBV7-9,CASSRGPMNTEAFF
TRBJ2-7,TRBV25-1,CASSEQGRIGTYEQYF
TRBJ2-1,TRBV7-9,CASSPQGGSAPEQFF
TRBJ2-2,TRBV4-2,CASSYLTGTGELFF
TRBJ2-5,TRBV5-1,CASSLADRTTGETQYF
TRBJ1-1,TRBV7-8,CASSLGGFSTEAFF
TRBJ1-3,TRBV21-1,CASIDRDRDF
TRBJ1-5,TRBV19,CASSRHPQGARQPQHF
TRBJ2-2,TRBV5-1,CASSYLGGELFF
TRBJ2-5,TRBV6-5,CASSPTGGGGETQYF
TRBJ2-2,TRBV19,CASRGTANTGELFF
TRBJ1-1,TRBV5-1,CASSLEARLNTEAFF
TRBJ2-3,TRBV6-6,CASSYATLTPGVTQYF
TRBJ1-2,TRBV12-3/TRBV12-4,CASTDGRGGYTF
TRBJ2-7,TRBV3-1/TRBV3-2,CATELRGTYEQYF
TRBJ1-4,TRBV27,CASSPLGRATNEKLFF
TRBJ2-2,TRBV4-1,CASSSWTSGNTGELFF
TRBJ2-7,TRBV3-1/TRBV3-2,CASSMDRRLYEQYF
TRBJ1-3,TRBV9,CASSGTQGAGNTIYF
TRBJ2-1,TRBV20-1,CSASHRDSLSYNEQFF
TRBJ1-5,TRBV10-2,CASSDGGQPQHF
TRBJ2-7,TRBV27,CASSYTSGTSYEQYF
TRBJ2-7,TRBV7-3,CASSLTPGTGAKQYF
TRBJ2-5,TRBV24-1,CATSEPLAGKAETQYF
TRBJ2-3,TRBV18,CASSLGLATDTQYF
TRBJ2-7,TRBV30,CAWIPGHAGIEQYF
TRBJ2-5,TRBV5-4,CASSLSGPRETQYF
TRBJ1-5,TRBV6-5,CASSLSHNQPQHF
TRBJ1-1,TRBV14,CASSLLQGYTEAFF
TRBJ2-5,TRBV7-9,CASSRDRAIETQYF
TRBJ2-6,TRBV6-2/TRBV6-3,CASSYSYFNGSGANVLTF
TRBJ2-1,TRBV20-1,CSASNRHNEQFF
TRBJ2-2,TRBV2,CASGRTGADTGELFF
TRBJ1-1,TRBV9,CASSARQGANTEAFF
TRBJ1-5,TRBV5-3,CASPNPNQPQHF
TRBJ2-2,TRBV2,CASSEASGGTGAGELFF
TRBJ1-1,TRBV12-3/TRBV12-4,CASRRRMNTEAFF
TRBJ1-4,TRBV4-1,CASSQVSLSGEKLFF
TRBJ1-4,TRBV15,CATSKDRGLGANEKLFF
TRBJ2-2,TRBV29-1,CSVDSPNTGELFF
TRBJ1-5,TRBV5-1,CASSLKGNQPQHF
TRBJ1-2,TRBV6-9,CASSPGGRTRYTF
TRBJ2-7,TRBV5-8,CASSPRHAYEQYF
TRBJ2-3,TRBV6-4,CASSQDRGGADTQYF
TRBJ2-7,TRBV24-1,CATSETGLYEQYF
TRBJ1-6,TRBV14,CASSNQAGFSPLHF
TRBJ2-3,TRBV15,CATSRDLGTELDTQYF